Below, 23 T cell receptor beta chains from the same sample are listed, as sequenced in a study of cytomegalovirus exposure and HLA in healthy donors. 13 Jbeta primers and 60 Vbeta primers were used for the PCR. Assay: immunoSEQ multiplex PCR; the TCRdb copy retains only in-frame clones and omits some. The repertoire holds roughly 100,000 clones, with less than 90% as singletons. Sequenced material: PBMCs. Receptors were obtained from a man aged 35 to 55 in good health and CMV-seronegative.

V is TRBV6-5 and J is TRBJ2-1; D is possibly TRBD2 (6 bases). V lost 8 bases, J lost 0 bases, and 11 bases lay in between. The germline CDR1 and CDR2 sequences are MNHEY and SVGAGI. This CDR3 has 14 amino acids. This chain's CDR3 is CASGAGLSYNEQFF. The CDR3 coding sequence is TGTGCCAGCGGTGCGGGGCTCTCCTACAATGAGCAGTTCTTC.

V usage is TRBV2 and J usage is TRBJ2-3; no clear D gene. CDR3 size: 14 residues. Germline V lookup: CDR1 SNHLY, CDR2 FYNNEI. V was trimmed by 4 bases and J by 0 bases, leaving 8 bases between them. CDR3 nucleotide sequence: TGTGCCAGCAGTGTTCAGGTTAGCACAGATACGCAGTATTTT. It is translated as CASSVQVSTDTQYF.

The chain has TRBV21-1 and TRBJ1-4; the D call of TRBD1 is as the table states it, not checked on the DNA. TRBV21-1 is termed a pseudogene. The CDR3 covers 17 residues. DNA for the CDR3: TGTGCCAGCACCTCCCTCTTACGACAGGGGGCTAGGGAAAAACTGTTTTTT. Its translation is CASTSLLRQGAREKLFF.

This chain joins TRBV7-2 and TRBJ1-6; D ambiguous. Germline CDR1 reads SGHTA; CDR2 reads FQGNSA. The V gene lost 2 bases and the J gene lost 7 bases, with 12 bases spanning the gap. The CDR3 loop spans 15 amino acids. This chain's CDR3 is CASSLSVVSNSPLHF. The CDR3 nucleotides read TGTGCCAGCAGCTTATCAGTGGTTAGCAATTCACCCCTCCACTTT.

This clone was seen just once. CDR3 region: CAISVQEGGLVQYF. CDR3 in DNA: TGTGCCATCAGTGTGCAGGAGGGAGGTCTTGTGCAGTACTTC. The gene calls are TRBV10-3 and TRBJ2-7, with D perhaps matching TRBD2 (6 bases). The CDR3 consists of 14 residues. Trimming took 4 bases from V and 9 from J, leaving 19 bases between them. The germline gives CDR1 ENHRY, CDR2 SYGVKD.

CDR3 residues: CASSLSFRGAGNQPQHF. CDR3 sequence (DNA): TGTGCCAGCAGTTTATCTTTCCGGGGGGCCGGCAATCAGCCCCAGCATTTT. V usage is TRBV28 and J usage is TRBJ1-5; tentative D call: TRBD1 (6 bases). V was cut by 1 base and J by 2 bases, with 15 bases left in between. Germline V gene data show CDR1 as MDHEN and CDR2 as SYDVKM. CDR3 length: 17 residues.

This clone appeared once. V usage is TRBV4-1 and J usage is TRBJ1-1; 7 nucleotides align to TRBD1. CDR3 length equals 16 residues. Germline V gene lookup returns CDR1 MGHRA and CDR2 YSYEKL. The V segment lost 1 base and the J segment 1 base; nucleotides outside the gene matches: 6. The CDR3 spells CASSQGNRGRNTEAFF. The CDR3 DNA sequence: TGCGCCAGCAGCCAAGGTAACAGGGGCAGGAACACTGAAGCTTTCTTT.

This clone was picked up a small number of times. The chain links TRBV6-6 to TRBJ1-1; 7 positions agree with TRBD1. Looked up from germline, CDR1 is MNHNY and CDR2 is SVGAGI (reference sequence). The CDR3 has 13 residues. V lost 6 bases to trimming and J lost 1 base; unmatched junction nucleotides: 2. DNA for the CDR3: TGTGCCAGCAGCCGACAGGGGAACACTGAAGCTTTCTTT. It specifies CASSRQGNTEAFF.

On this clone: Other DNA sequences in this sample translate to the same CDR3. The chain couples TRBV6-5 to TRBJ1-1, with 7 positions matching TRBD1. CDR3 length: 15 residues. CDR1 and CDR2 from the germline V gene are MNHEY and SVGAGI. V lost 2 bases to trimming and J lost 5 bases; unmatched junction nucleotides: 8. Here the CDR3 reads CASSYPNRGRTEAFF. The DNA for the CDR3 is TGTGCCAGCAGTTACCCTAACAGGGGTAGGACTGAAGCTTTCTTT.

This chain uses TRBV7-9 with TRBJ1-1; D is possibly TRBD1 (5 bases). This CDR3 comprises 15 residues. Trimming removed 5 bases from V and 11 bases from J, with 24 bases in between. CDR1 is SEHNR, CDR2 FQNEAQ, per germline (reference sequence). CDR3 region: CASSPSPGWGLNAFF. As DNA, the CDR3 is TGTGCCAGCAGCCCATCCCCCGGGTGGGGCCTGAATGCTTTCTTT.

This chain links TRBV6-1 with TRBJ1-3; TRBD1 is a possible D gene (5 bases). Germline V gives CDR1 MNHNS, CDR2 SASEGT. V shed 4 bases and J shed 1 base, with 14 bases lying between them. CDR3 length equals 16 residues. The CDR3 loop is CASSVVQGVSGNTIYF. The CDR3 DNA is TGTGCCAGCAGTGTTGTGCAGGGCGTATCTGGAAACACCATATATTTT.

This chain links TRBV5-1 with TRBJ1-2; 7 nucleotides align to TRBD1. The ends lost 0 bases at V and 2 bases at J; junction bases unmatched: 10. The CDR3 has 17 amino acids. Germline V gene lookup returns CDR1 SGHRS and CDR2 YFSETQ. In nucleotides, the CDR3 is TGCGCCAGCAGCTTGGGCGGACAGGCCAGAATCAACTATGGCTACACCTTC. Translation gives CASSLGGQARINYGYTF.

The rearrangement uses TRBV27 and TRBJ1-6; no firm D call. Trimming removed 5 bases from V and 0 bases from J, with 5 bases in between. The CDR3 is made up of 14 amino acids. The germline V gene encodes CDR1 MNHEY and CDR2 SMNVEV (reference sequence). The CDR3 coding sequence is TGTGCCAGCAGTCCGAGCTCCTATAATTCACCCCTCCACTTT. The encoded protein is CASSPSSYNSPLHF.

CDR3 in amino acids: CASSSRDTYYEQYF. DNA of the CDR3: TGCGCCAGCAGCTCAAGGGACACTTACTACGAGCAGTACTTC. The V gene is TRBV5-1, the J gene TRBJ2-5, with a weak D call TRBD1 (6 bases). The DNA end lines up better with TRBJ2-7; the J call may be wrong. This CDR3 has 14 residues. The germline gives CDR1 SGHRS, CDR2 YFSETQ.

This clone was seen more than once but under ten times. The chain has TRBV28 and TRBJ1-1; perhaps TRBD1 as D (6 bases). Trimming took 6 bases from V and 1 from J, leaving 15 bases between them. The CDR3 contains 15 residues. The germline V gene has CDR1 MDHEN and CDR2 SYDVKM. CDR3 sequence: CASRSHGQQNTEAFF. The CDR3 bases are TGTGCCAGCAGATCTCATGGACAGCAGAACACTGAAGCTTTCTTT.

The rearrangement uses TRBV27 and TRBJ2-5, with 7 nucleotides matching TRBD1. The DNA end lines up better with TRBJ2-7; the J call may be wrong. Germline V gene lookup returns CDR1 MNHEY and CDR2 SMNVEV (reference sequence). CDR3 length: 16 amino acids. CDR3 residues: CASSTRQGGLTREQYF. The DNA of the CDR3 is TGTGCCAGCAGTACACGACAGGGTGGCCTAACACGCGAGCAGTACTTC.

This clone showed up just once. The chain joins TRBV13 to TRBJ2-7; 16 bases match TRBD2. The CDR3 contains 16 residues. Germline CDR1 and CDR2: PRHDT and FYEKMQ (reference sequence). V lost 5 bases to trimming and J lost 4 bases; unmatched junction nucleotides: 5. CDR3 sequence reads: CASSRGTSGGEYEQYF. The CDR3, as DNA: TGTGCCAGCAGCCGAGGGACTAGCGGGGGGGAATACGAGCAGTACTTC.

The chain has TRBV7-6 and TRBJ1-5, with a weak D call TRBD1 (5 bases). Looked up from germline, CDR1 is SGHVS and CDR2 is FNYEAQ. CDR3 length: 19 amino acids. V lost 4 bases to trimming and J lost 2 bases, with 24 bases between them. In DNA form, the CDR3 reads TGTGCCAGCAGCTCCGGTCCCGGGACTGCCCTGGACGGCAATCAGCCCCAGCATTTT. It codes for CASSSGPGTALDGNQPQHF. The full variable domain, rest sourced from reference TRBV7-6 and TRBJ1-5, is GAGVSQSPRYKVTKRGQDVALRCDPISGHVSLYWYRQALGQGPEFLTYFNYEAQQDKSGLPNDRFSAERPEGSISTLTIQRTEQRDSAMYRCASSSGPGTALDGNQPQHFGDGTRLSIL.

In its sample, this clone was seen once. The chain employs TRBV7-2 and TRBJ2-2; 15 nucleotides align to TRBD2. The length of the CDR3 is 17 residues. CDR1 is SGHTA, CDR2 FQGNSA, per germline. Unmatched junction bases numbered 3, after V lost 2 bases and J lost 5 bases. The CDR3 protein is CASSLIGTSGGTGELFF. The DNA of the CDR3 is TGTGCCAGCAGCTTAATCGGGACTAGCGGGGGGACCGGGGAGCTGTTTTTT.

This chain connects TRBV7-6 to TRBJ2-1; no definite D call. The germline V gene has CDR1 SGHVS and CDR2 FNYEAQ. Trimming removed 5 bases at V and 5 bases at J, with 10 bases between. The CDR3 covers 13 residues. The CDR3 sequence: CASSIISNNEQFF. As DNA, the CDR3 is TGTGCCAGCAGCATCATTTCCAACAATGAGCAGTTCTTC.

The chain uses TRBV5-6 and TRBJ1-1; 9 nucleotides line up with TRBD1. V was clipped by 4 bases and J by 1 base; unmatched bases: 11. The CDR3 covers 17 residues. Germline lookup yields CDR1 SGHDT and CDR2 YYEEEE. CDR3 residues: CASSPRTGVDGNTEAFF. The DNA for the CDR3 is TGTGCCAGCAGCCCCCGGACAGGGGTCGATGGGAACACTGAAGCTTTCTTT.

The gene calls are TRBV11-2 and TRBJ1-2; a weak D match, TRBD1 (6 bases). Germline lookup yields CDR1 SGHAT and CDR2 FQNNGV. V was trimmed by 3 bases and J by 4 bases, leaving 21 bases between them. CDR3 length: 17 residues. The CDR3 loop is CASSLAGGADWTYGYTF. The DNA for the CDR3 is TGTGCCAGCAGCTTGGCGGGGGGGGCCGATTGGACCTATGGCTACACCTTC.

This chain joins TRBV2 and TRBJ1-5; TRBD1 might be the D (6 bases). This CDR3 has 13 amino acids. Germline loops: CDR1 SNHLY, CDR2 FYNNEI. Trimming took 5 bases from V and 6 from J, leaving 11 bases between them. The CDR3 bases are TGTGCCAGCAGTACAGGGTTGGGTCAGCCCCAGCATTTT. This gives the protein CASSTGLGQPQHF.